This T cell receptor (beta chain) emerged from a study of OX40 agonist ivuxolimab in advanced cancers. Trimming removed 0 bases from V and 5 bases from J; junction bases left unmatched: 10. The CDR3 spans 16 residues. In germline, CDR1 is SGDLS, CDR2 YYNGEE. This clone was observed a handful of times. Antigen unknown. Study-level findings and limits: Expanded peripheral T cells had an undetermined antigen specificity.

Sequencing used immunoSEQ multiplex PCR; TCRdb keeps in-frame clones, though not all of them. The table has more than 45,000 clones, roughly three quarters seen once. The input for sequencing was CD4+ or CD8+ T cells sorted from blood, taken in a trial of the OX40 agonist ivuxolimab. This receptor was identified in an adult with an advanced solid tumor such as melanoma, head and neck, liver or kidney cancer. V and J are TRBV9 and TRBJ2-5, with 7 bases aligning to TRBD1. CDR3 DNA: TGTGCCAGCAGCGTAGCCGAACAGGGGTTCTGGGAGACCCAGTACTTC. Encoded protein: CASSVAEQGFWETQYF.